The next 14 T cell receptor beta chains were all read from a single sample in a study of identifying expanded T cells in peripheral blood. TCRdb's copy holds only in-frame clones and misses some; the assay was immunoSEQ multiplex PCR. This table has 65,000 to 95,000 clones, roughly 84% appearing once. Sequencing was done on a sample of blood. The receptors were gathered from a person between 18 and 75 years old in good health.

This clone has just one count. This rearrangement joins TRBV5-1 to TRBJ1-1, with D maybe TRBD1 (5 bases). The V gene lost 2 bases and the J gene lost 5 bases, with 13 bases spanning the gap. The CDR3 has 14 amino acids. CDR1 SGHRS and CDR2 YFSETQ come from the germline V gene. CDR3 amino acids: CASSFGAQGTEAFF. As DNA, the CDR3 is TGCGCCAGCAGCTTCGGGGCCCAGGGAACTGAAGCTTTCTTT.

The chain is built from TRBV27 and TRBJ2-1, with D unresolved. V lost 6 bases and J 7 bases, leaving 13 bases between the germline ends. The CDR3 is 13 residues long. The germline V gene encodes CDR1 MNHEY and CDR2 SMNVEV (reference sequence). The CDR3 coding sequence is TGTGCCAGCAGGGCCATAGGGTTAAATGAGCAGTTCTTC. Translating it yields CASRAIGLNEQFF.

In its sample, this clone was seen a few times. This chain uses TRBV19 with TRBJ2-3; no clear D. The germline V gene has CDR1 LNHDA and CDR2 SQIVND (reference sequence). The CDR3 covers 16 residues. Trimming stripped 0 bases from V and 3 bases from J, with 13 bases between. The DNA of the CDR3 is TGTGCCAGTAGTATAGAGGGAAGGTACACTACAGATACGCAGTATTTT. Protein product: CASSIEGRYTTDTQYF.

J is TRBJ2-2 and V is TRBV28; perhaps TRBD1 as D (6 bases). Germline V lookup: CDR1 MDHEN, CDR2 SYDVKM. CDR3 length: 21 residues. The ends were cut back, 5 bases at V and 0 bases at J, with 28 bases in the middle. Here the CDR3 DNA reads TGTGCCAGCAGTCTCGGACATTCTTTCCTCCGGTGGACAGCGAACACCGGGGAGCTGTTTTTT. This translates into CASSLGHSFLRWTANTGELFF.

The chain joins TRBV6-5 to TRBJ2-7; D is possibly TRBD2 (6 bases). V lost 5 bases, J lost 2 bases, and 10 bases lay in between. Germline loops: CDR1 MNHEY, CDR2 SVGAGI. This CDR3 is 13 amino acids long. The CDR3 DNA follows: TGTGCCAGCAGTCCGGGACTCACCTACGAGCAGTACTTC. Translating gives CASSPGLTYEQYF.

V gene TRBV18 combines with J gene TRBJ1-3; D gene ambiguous. Germline loops: CDR1 KGHSH, CDR2 LQKENI. The CDR3 consists of 17 residues. The V and J ends lost 4 bases and 4 bases respectively, with 20 bases between them. The CDR3 nucleotides are TGTGCCAGCTCACAGTCTCGGCCAGATCTTAGGGGAAACACCATATATTTT. It is translated as CASSQSRPDLRGNTIYF.

The rearrangement uses TRBV27 and TRBJ1-2, with D tentatively TRBD1 (5 bases). The V and J ends lost 2 bases and 8 bases respectively, with 15 bases between them. Germline CDR1 is MNHEY and CDR2 is SMNVEV (reference sequence). This CDR3 comprises 14 residues. The CDR3 DNA reads TGTGCCAGCAGTTTAGAGGGGCAGGGAAGAGGCTACACCTTC. Translation gives CASSLEGQGRGYTF.

This clone was seen just once. The chain has TRBV5-1 and TRBJ2-7; 9 bases fit TRBD2. Germline V gene lookup returns CDR1 SGHRS and CDR2 YFSETQ. J was trimmed by 4 bases and V by 0 bases; bases with no gene match: 5. This CDR3 has 15 residues. CDR3 protein: CASSLGLAGMYEQYF. The CDR3 DNA sequence: TGCGCCAGCAGCTTGGGCCTAGCGGGAATGTACGAGCAGTACTTC.

The chain links TRBV4-2 to TRBJ2-7; D might be TRBD2 (5 bases). This CDR3 region has 17 residues. V gave up 0 bases and J gave up 2 bases, with 17 bases separating them. CDR1 is LGHNA, CDR2 YNFKEQ, per germline. DNA for the CDR3: TGTGCCAGCAGCCAAGACGCTCTAGCCCCAGATCCCTACGAGCAGTACTTC. Translation: CASSQDALAPDPYEQYF.

This clone came up a few times. The DNA of the CDR3 is TGCGCCAGCAGCCAAGATCAGGGCAACTCCTACGAGCAGTACTTC. It specifies CASSQDQGNSYEQYF. V is TRBV4-1 and J is TRBJ2-7; D might be TRBD1 (5 bases). Germline assignment: CDR1 MGHRA and CDR2 YSYEKL. The CDR3 has 15 residues. The V and J ends lost 0 bases and 0 bases respectively, with 9 bases between them.

The chain links TRBV18 to TRBJ2-5, with 7 bases that match TRBD1. Germline assignment: CDR1 KGHSH and CDR2 LQKENI. The CDR3 has 13 amino acids. Trimming cost V 2 bases and J 3 bases; bases outside gene matches: 0. In DNA, the CDR3 is TGTGCCAGCTCACCAGGACAGGAAGAGACCCAGTACTTC. Its translation is CASSPGQEETQYF. Combining the CDR3 with reference TRBV18 and TRBJ2-5 gives the whole variable domain NAGVMQNPRHLVRRRGQEARLRCSPMKGHSHVYWYRQLPEEGLKFMVYLQKENIIDESGMPKERFSAEFPKEGPSILRIQQVVRGDSAAYFCASSPGQEETQYFGPGTRLLVL.

The chain employs TRBV27 and TRBJ1-5; 12 bases fit TRBD1. Germline lookup yields CDR1 MNHEY and CDR2 SMNVEV (reference sequence). The CDR3 runs to 17 residues. Losses at the gene ends were 2 bases for V and 1 base for J; bases not matched to a gene: 3. The CDR3 DNA reads as TGTGCCAGCAGTTTAGGGACAGGGGGCGGGAGCAATCAGCCCCAGCATTTT. Translated: CASSLGTGGGSNQPQHF.

The chain combines TRBV9 with TRBJ1-4; tentative D call: TRBD1 (5 bases). V was clipped by 3 bases and J by 8 bases, with 17 bases between them. Germline V gene sequence: CDR1 SGDLS, CDR2 YYNGEE. The CDR3 is made up of 15 amino acids. The CDR3 here is CASSGPGTRGEKLFF. CDR3 nucleotide sequence: TGTGCCAGCAGCGGACCCGGGACCCGAGGAGAAAAACTGTTTTTT.

The V gene is TRBV7-9, the J gene TRBJ1-2; D unresolved. The germline CDR1 and CDR2 sequences are SEHNR and FQNEAQ (reference sequence). CDR3 length: 16 residues. The ends were cut back, 1 base at V and 3 bases at J, with 15 bases in the middle. CDR3 sequence: CASSLETRGSYYGYTF. The CDR3 DNA is TGTGCCAGCAGCTTAGAGACACGCGGCTCTTACTATGGCTACACCTTC.